Below are 16 T cell receptor beta chains sequenced from a single sample in a study of T cell changes during pregnancy in multiple sclerosis. Clones were sequenced by immunoSEQ multiplex PCR, and TCRdb holds only the in-frame ones, with some missing. The table records 70,000 to 85,000 clones, about 91% of them present only once. Sample: peripheral blood, taken before pregnancy. The source of these receptors is a female donor with multiple sclerosis, enrolled in a pregnancy study.

The CDR3, as DNA: TGTGCCAGCAGCTTAGCGGGAGGGCCTGGAAATGAGCAGTTCTTC. Amino acids: CASSLAGGPGNEQFF. The chain couples TRBV7-2 to TRBJ2-1; 7 bases agree with TRBD2. CDR1 and CDR2 from the germline V gene are SGHTA and FQGNSA. V trimming: 0 bases; J trimming: 7 bases; junction bases outside the gene matches: 6. This CDR3 has 15 residues.

This chain connects TRBV7-8 to TRBJ2-7; D possibly corresponds to TRBD2 (6 bases). Trimming removed 5 bases from V and 3 bases from J, with 14 bases in between. This CDR3 region has 14 residues. Looked up from germline, CDR1 is SGHVS and CDR2 is FQNEAQ. CDR3 sequence (DNA): TGTGCCAGCAGCCCGCAGGGAGGCATCTACGAGCAGTACTTC. The encoded protein is CASSPQGGIYEQYF.

This clone was counted once. V and J are TRBV4-2 and TRBJ2-7; 8 positions agree with TRBD2. Germline V gives CDR1 LGHNA, CDR2 YNFKEQ. V lost 0 bases and J lost 4; bases outside the gene matches: 14. CDR3 length: 18 amino acids. The CDR3 bases are TGTGCCAGCAGCCAAGATCTTCCTCGACTCGGGGGGGGTTACGAGCAGTACTTC. Protein sequence: CASSQDLPRLGGGYEQYF.

The genes are TRBV11-2 and TRBJ2-7; D might be TRBD1 (5 bases). CDR3 length equals 15 residues. Between the trimmed V and J ends, which lost 1 base and 2 bases, there was a span of 12 bases. From germline, CDR1 is SGHAT and CDR2 FQNNGV. The chain's CDR3 is CASSLVVQAAYEQYF. DNA of the CDR3: TGTGCCAGCAGCTTAGTAGTACAGGCTGCCTACGAGCAGTACTTC.

J is TRBJ1-1 and V is TRBV5-5; TRBD1 matches at 7 bases. This CDR3 region has 14 residues. V trimming: 2 bases; J trimming: 6 bases; junction bases outside the gene matches: 7. Germline loops: CDR1 SGHKS, CDR2 YYEKEE (reference sequence). CDR3 DNA sequence: TGTGCCAGCAGCTTCCGGGACAGAGTCCCTGAAGCTTTCTTT. This gives the protein CASSFRDRVPEAFF.

V and J are TRBV6-1 and TRBJ1-5, with 9 positions matching TRBD1. V shed 10 bases and J 2 bases; nucleotides not matched to a gene: 6. Germline CDR1 is MNHNS and CDR2 is SASEGT. The length of the CDR3 is 14 residues. The CDR3 spells CATLRDRGNQPQHF. For the CDR3, the DNA is TGTGCCACCCTCCGGGACAGGGGCAATCAGCCCCAGCATTTT.

J is TRBJ2-2 and V is TRBV6-5; TRBD1 matches at 8 bases. There are 16 residues in the CDR3. V was clipped by 0 bases and J by 4 bases; unmatched bases: 4. CDR1 and CDR2 from the germline V gene are MNHEY and SVGAGI. CDR3 protein: CASSYSAGGITGELFF. In DNA form, the CDR3 reads TGTGCCAGCAGTTACTCGGCAGGGGGCATCACCGGGGAGCTGTTTTTT.

The chain links TRBV11-3 to TRBJ1-1; D remains ambiguous. CDR3 length equals 14 residues. Germline CDR1 SGHNT, CDR2 YENEEA. Deletions cut 2 bases from V and 1 base from J, with 8 bases between. The CDR3 bases are TGTGCCAGCAGCTTACGGGGTACGAACACTGAAGCTTTCTTT. Its translation: CASSLRGTNTEAFF.

J is TRBJ2-2 and V is TRBV5-4, with D maybe TRBD1 (6 bases). CDR1 and CDR2 (germline): SGHNT, YYREEE (reference sequence). Trimming took off 4 bases at V and 7 bases at J, with 11 bases between the two ends. The CDR3 loop spans 13 amino acids. CDR3 sequence reads: CASSPQGVGELFF. CDR3 bases: TGTGCCAGCAGCCCACAGGGTGTCGGGGAGCTGTTTTTT.

The chain employs TRBV5-8 and TRBJ2-1; D gene uncertain. V lost 4 bases to trimming and J lost 3 bases, with 14 bases between them. Germline CDR1 SGHTS, CDR2 YDEGEE. The CDR3 is made up of 15 amino acids. The CDR3 here is CASSIDLSFYNEQFF. For the CDR3, the DNA is TGTGCCAGCAGCATAGACTTGAGCTTCTACAATGAGCAGTTCTTC.

The chain is built from TRBV10-3 and TRBJ1-3; D not certain. The germline V and J ends were trimmed by 4 bases and 0 bases, with 7 bases remaining between them. CDR3 length equals 14 residues. The germline V gene encodes CDR1 ENHRY and CDR2 SYGVKD. CDR3 sequence reads: CAISGTVSGNTIYF. The CDR3 DNA is TGTGCCATCAGTGGCACAGTCTCTGGAAACACCATATATTTT.

The gene calls are TRBV6-1 and TRBJ2-7; 8 bases match TRBD2. The CDR3 runs to 15 residues. Germline V gene data show CDR1 as MNHNS and CDR2 as SASEGT. The ends lost 1 base at V and 4 bases at J; junction bases unmatched: 6. In nucleotides, the CDR3 is TGTGCCAGCAGTGAAGAAGAGACTAGCGCTTACGAGCAGTACTTC. Encoded protein: CASSEEETSAYEQYF.

The V gene is TRBV5-1, the J gene TRBJ1-1; D might be TRBD1 (6 bases). Trimming cost V 6 bases and J 0 bases, with 12 bases left between them. CDR3 size: 14 residues. The germline V gene has CDR1 SGHRS and CDR2 YFSETQ. As DNA, the CDR3 is TGCGCCAGCAAGAGGACAGAAATGAACACTGAAGCTTTCTTT. Translated: CASKRTEMNTEAFF.

The rearrangement uses TRBV7-2 and TRBJ1-2; D possibly corresponds to TRBD1 (5 bases). The germline CDR1 and CDR2 sequences are SGHTA and FQGNSA. V was shortened by 5 bases and J by 4 bases, with 11 bases between the two germline ends. The CDR3 covers 13 residues. CDR3 DNA sequence: TGTGCCAGCAGCGAAGACAGACCCTATGGCTACACCTTC. Translating it yields CASSEDRPYGYTF. The whole variable domain, filled in from reference TRBV7-2 and TRBJ1-2, reads GAGVSQSPSNKVTEKGKDVELRCDPISGHTALYWYRQSLGQGLEFLIYFQGNSAPDKSGLPSDRFSAERTGGSVSTLTIQRTQQEDSAVYLCASSEDRPYGYTFGSGTRLTVV.

The rearrangement links TRBV5-1 to TRBJ2-7; perhaps TRBD1 as D (5 bases). The germline gives CDR1 SGHRS, CDR2 YFSETQ. The CDR3 runs to 15 residues. Trimming cost V 0 bases and J 0 bases, with 10 bases left between them. The CDR3 sequence: CASSLGQTSSYEQYF. Written as DNA, the CDR3 is TGCGCCAGCAGCTTGGGACAGACGAGCTCCTACGAGCAGTACTTC.

The chain recombines TRBV25-1 with TRBJ2-5; 11 positions agree with TRBD2. The J call may be faulty, since TRBJ2-7 better matches the DNA end. CDR3 length: 14 residues. Germline V lookup: CDR1 MGHDK, CDR2 SYGVNS. The CDR3 is CASSLAGGTYEQYF. CDR3 nucleotides: TGTGCCAGCAGTCTAGCGGGAGGCACCTACGAGCAGTACTTC.